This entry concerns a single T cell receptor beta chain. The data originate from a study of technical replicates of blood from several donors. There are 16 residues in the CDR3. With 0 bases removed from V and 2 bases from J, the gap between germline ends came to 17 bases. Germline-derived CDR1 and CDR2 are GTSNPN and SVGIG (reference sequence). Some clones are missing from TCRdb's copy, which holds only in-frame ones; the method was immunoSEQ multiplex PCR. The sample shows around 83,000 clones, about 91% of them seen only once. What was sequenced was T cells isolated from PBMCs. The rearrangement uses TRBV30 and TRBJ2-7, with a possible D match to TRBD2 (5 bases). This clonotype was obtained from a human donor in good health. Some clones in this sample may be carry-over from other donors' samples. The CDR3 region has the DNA TGTGCCTGGAGTGTATACGGGATAGGCTTTCCCTACGAGCAGTACTTC. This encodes CAWSVYGIGFPYEQYF.